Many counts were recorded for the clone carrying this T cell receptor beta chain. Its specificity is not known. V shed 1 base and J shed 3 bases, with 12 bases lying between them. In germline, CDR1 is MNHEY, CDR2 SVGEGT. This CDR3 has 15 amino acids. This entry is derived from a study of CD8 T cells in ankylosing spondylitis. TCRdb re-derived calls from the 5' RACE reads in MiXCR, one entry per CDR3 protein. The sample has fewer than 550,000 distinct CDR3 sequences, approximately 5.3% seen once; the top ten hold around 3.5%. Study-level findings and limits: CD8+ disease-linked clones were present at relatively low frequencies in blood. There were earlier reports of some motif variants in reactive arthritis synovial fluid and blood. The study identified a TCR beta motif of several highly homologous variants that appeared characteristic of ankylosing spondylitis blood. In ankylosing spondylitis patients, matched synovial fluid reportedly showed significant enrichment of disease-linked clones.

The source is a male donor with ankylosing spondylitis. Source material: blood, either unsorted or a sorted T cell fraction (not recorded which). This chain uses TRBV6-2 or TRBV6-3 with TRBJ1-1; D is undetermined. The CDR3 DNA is TGTGCCAGCAGTTACTTTGCAGGACCTTACACTGAAGCTTTCTTT. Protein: CASSYFAGPYTEAFF.